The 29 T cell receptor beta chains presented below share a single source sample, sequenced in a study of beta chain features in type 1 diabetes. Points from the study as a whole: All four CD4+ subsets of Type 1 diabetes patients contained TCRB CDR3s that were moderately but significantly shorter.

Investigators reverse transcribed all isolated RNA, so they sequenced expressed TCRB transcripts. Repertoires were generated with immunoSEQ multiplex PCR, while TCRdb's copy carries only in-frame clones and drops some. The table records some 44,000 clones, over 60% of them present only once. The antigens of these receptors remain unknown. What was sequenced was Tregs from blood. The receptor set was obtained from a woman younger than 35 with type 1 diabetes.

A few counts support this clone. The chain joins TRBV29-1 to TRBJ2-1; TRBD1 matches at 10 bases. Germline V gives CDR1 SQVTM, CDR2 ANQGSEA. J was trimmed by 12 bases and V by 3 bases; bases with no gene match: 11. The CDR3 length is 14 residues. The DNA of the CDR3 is TGCAGCGTTGATAAGTCCGGACAGGGGGGGATGCAGTTCTTC. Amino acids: CSVDKSGQGGMQFF.

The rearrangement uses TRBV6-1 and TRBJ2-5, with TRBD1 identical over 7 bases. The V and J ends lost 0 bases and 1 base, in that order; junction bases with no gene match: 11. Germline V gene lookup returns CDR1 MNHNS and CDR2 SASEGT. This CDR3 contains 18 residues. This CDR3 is CASSEAYRGGFGQETQYF. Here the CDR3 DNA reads TGTGCCAGCAGTGAAGCCTACAGGGGTGGTTTTGGCCAAGAGACCCAGTACTTC.

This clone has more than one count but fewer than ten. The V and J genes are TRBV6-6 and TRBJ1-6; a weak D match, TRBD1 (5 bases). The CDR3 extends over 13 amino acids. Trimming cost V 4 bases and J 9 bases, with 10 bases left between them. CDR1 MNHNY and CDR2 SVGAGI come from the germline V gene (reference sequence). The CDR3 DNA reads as TGTGCCAGCAGTTTTGGGGACTTTTCACCCCTCCACTTT. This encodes CASSFGDFSPLHF.

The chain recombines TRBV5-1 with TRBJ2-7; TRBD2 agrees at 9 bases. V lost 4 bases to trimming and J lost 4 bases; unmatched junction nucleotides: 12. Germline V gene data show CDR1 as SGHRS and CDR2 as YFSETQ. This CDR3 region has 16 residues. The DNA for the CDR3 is TGCGCCAGCAGCCCCTGGGCGGGGGGGGCTGTTTACGAGCAGTACTTC. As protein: CASSPWAGGAVYEQYF.

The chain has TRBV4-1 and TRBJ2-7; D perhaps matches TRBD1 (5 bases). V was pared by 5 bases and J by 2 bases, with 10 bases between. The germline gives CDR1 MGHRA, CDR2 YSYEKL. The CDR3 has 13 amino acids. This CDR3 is CASSSQVTYEQYF. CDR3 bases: TGCGCCAGCAGCTCACAGGTGACCTACGAGCAGTACTTC.

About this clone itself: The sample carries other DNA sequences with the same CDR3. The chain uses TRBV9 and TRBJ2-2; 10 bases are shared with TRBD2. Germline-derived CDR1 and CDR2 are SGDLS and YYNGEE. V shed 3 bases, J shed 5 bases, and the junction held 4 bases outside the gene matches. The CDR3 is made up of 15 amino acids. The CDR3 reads CASSAPGLATGELFF. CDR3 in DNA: TGTGCCAGCAGCGCCCCGGGACTAGCGACCGGGGAGCTGTTTTTT.

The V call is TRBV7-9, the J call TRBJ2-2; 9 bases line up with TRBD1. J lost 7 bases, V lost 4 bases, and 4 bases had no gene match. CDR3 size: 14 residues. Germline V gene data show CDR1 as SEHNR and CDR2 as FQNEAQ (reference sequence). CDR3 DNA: TGTGCCAGCAGCTGGACAGGGGAACACGGGGAGCTGTTTTTT. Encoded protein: CASSWTGEHGELFF. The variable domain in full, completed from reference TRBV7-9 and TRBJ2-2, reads DTGVSQNPRHKITKRGQNVTFRCDPISEHNRLYWYRQTLGQGPEFLTYFQNEAQLEKSRLLSDRFSAERPKGSFSTLEIQRTEQGDSAMYLCASSWTGEHGELFFGEGSRLTVL.

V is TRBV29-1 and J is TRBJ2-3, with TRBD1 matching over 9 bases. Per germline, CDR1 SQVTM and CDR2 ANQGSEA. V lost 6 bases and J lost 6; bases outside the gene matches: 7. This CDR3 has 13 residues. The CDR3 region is CSVPGTGRDTQYF. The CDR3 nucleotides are TGCAGCGTCCCCGGGACAGGGAGGGATACGCAGTATTTT.

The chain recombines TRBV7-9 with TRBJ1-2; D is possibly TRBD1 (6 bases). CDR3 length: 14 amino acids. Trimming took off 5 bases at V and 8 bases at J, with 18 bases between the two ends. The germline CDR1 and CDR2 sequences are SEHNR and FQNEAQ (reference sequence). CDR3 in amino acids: CASSLRGGAGGYTF. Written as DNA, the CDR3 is TGTGCCAGCAGCCTCCGCGGGGGCGCGGGCGGCTACACCTTC.

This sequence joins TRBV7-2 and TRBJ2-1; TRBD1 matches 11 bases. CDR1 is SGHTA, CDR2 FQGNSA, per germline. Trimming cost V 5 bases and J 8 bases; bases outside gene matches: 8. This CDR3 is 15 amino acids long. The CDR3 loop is CASSRRDRGFDEQFF. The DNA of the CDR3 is TGTGCCAGCAGCCGCCGGGACAGGGGGTTCGATGAGCAGTTCTTC. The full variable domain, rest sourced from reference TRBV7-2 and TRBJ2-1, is GAGVSQSPSNKVTEKGKDVELRCDPISGHTALYWYRQSLGQGLEFLIYFQGNSAPDKSGLPSDRFSAERTGGSVSTLTIQRTQQEDSAVYLCASSRRDRGFDEQFFGPGTRLTVL.

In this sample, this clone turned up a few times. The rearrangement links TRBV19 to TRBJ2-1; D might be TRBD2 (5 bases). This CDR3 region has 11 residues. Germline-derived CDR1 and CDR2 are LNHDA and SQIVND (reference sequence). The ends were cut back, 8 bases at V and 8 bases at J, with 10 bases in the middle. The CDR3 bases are TGTGCCAGTCGGGGTTACTATGAGCAGTTCTTC. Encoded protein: CASRGYYEQFF.

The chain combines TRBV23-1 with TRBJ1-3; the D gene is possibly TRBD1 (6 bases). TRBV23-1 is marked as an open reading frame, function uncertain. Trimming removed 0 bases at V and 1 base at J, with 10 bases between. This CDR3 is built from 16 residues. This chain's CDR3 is CASSQSVRGSGNTIYF. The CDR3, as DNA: TGCGCCAGCAGTCAATCAGTCAGGGGATCTGGAAACACCATATATTTT.

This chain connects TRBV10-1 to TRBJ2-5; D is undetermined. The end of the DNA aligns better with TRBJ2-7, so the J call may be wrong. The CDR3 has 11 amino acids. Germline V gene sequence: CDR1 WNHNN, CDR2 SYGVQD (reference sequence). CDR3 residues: CASSDSYEQYF. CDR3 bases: TGCGCCAGCAGTGACTCCTACGAGCAGTACTTC.

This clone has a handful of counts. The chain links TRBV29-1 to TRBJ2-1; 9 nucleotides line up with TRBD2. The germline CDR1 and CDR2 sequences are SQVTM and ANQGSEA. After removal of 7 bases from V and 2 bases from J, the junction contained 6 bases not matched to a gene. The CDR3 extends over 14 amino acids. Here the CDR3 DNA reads TGCAGCGCTCAAAGCGGGAGGCCCTACAATGAGCAGTTCTTC. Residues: CSAQSGRPYNEQFF.

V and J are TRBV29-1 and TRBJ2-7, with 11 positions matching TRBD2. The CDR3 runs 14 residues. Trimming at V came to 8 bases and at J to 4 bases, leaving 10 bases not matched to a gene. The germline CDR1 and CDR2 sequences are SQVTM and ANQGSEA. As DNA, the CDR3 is TGCAGCATCATATTACTAGCGGGAGTATACGAGCAGTACTTC. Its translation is CSIILLAGVYEQYF.

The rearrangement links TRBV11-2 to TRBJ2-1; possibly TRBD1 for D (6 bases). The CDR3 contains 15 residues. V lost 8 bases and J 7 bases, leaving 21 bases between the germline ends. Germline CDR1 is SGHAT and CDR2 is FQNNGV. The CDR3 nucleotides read TGTGCCAGCTCGTGGGGGCCTCAGGCGAATAATGAGCAGTTCTTC. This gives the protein CASSWGPQANNEQFF. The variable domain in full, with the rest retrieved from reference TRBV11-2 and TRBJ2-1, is EAGVAQSPRYKIIEKRQSVAFWCNPISGHATLYWYQQILGQGPKLLIQFQNNGVVDDSQLPKDRFSAERLKGVDSTLKIQPAKLEDSAVYLCASSWGPQANNEQFFGPGTRLTVL.

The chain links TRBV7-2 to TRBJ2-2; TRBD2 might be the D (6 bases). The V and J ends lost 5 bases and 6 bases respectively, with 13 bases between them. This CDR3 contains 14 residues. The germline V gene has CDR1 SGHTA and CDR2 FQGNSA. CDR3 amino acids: CASSALGRAGELFF. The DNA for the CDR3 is TGTGCCAGCAGCGCCCTCGGGAGAGCCGGGGAGCTGTTTTTT.

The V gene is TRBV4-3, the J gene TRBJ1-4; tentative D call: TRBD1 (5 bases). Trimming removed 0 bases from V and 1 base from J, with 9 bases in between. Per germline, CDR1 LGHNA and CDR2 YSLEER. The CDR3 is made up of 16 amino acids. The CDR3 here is CASSQDLTETNEKLFF. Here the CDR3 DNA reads TGCGCCAGCAGCCAAGACTTGACAGAAACTAATGAAAAACTGTTTTTT.

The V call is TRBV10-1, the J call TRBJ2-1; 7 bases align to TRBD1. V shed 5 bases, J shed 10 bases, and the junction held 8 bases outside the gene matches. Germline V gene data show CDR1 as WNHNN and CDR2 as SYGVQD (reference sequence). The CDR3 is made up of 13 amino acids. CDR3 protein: CASSRQGRGEQFF. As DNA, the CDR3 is TGCGCCAGCAGTAGACAGGGTAGAGGCGAGCAGTTCTTC.

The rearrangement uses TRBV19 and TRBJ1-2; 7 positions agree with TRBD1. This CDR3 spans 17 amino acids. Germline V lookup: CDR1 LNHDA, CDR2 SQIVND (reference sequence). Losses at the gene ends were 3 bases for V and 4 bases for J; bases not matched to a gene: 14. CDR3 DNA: TGTGCCAGTAGTATGCAAGCGTCCGGGACAGAATTCTATGGCTACACCTTC. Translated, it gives CASSMQASGTEFYGYTF.

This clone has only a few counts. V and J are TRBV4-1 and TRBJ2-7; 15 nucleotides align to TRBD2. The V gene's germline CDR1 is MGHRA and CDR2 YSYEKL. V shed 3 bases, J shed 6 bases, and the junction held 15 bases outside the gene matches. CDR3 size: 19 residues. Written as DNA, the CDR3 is TGCGCCAGCAGCCACGATACGGGGACTAGCGGGAGGATACGGTCCGAGCAGTACTTC. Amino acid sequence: CASSHDTGTSGRIRSEQYF.

The DNA of the CDR3 is TGTGCCAGCATTAGCGGGAATGTTTACTACGAGCAGTACTTC. It is translated as CASISGNVYYEQYF. The genes are TRBV27 and TRBJ2-7; TRBD2 aligns across 8 bases. Losses at the gene ends were 7 bases for V and 3 bases for J; bases not matched to a gene: 8. The CDR3 has 14 amino acids. Germline CDR1 and CDR2: MNHEY and SMNVEV (reference sequence).

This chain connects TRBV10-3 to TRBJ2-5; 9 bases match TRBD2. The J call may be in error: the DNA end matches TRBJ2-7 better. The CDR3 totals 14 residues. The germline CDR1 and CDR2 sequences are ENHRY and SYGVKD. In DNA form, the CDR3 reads TGTGCCATCAGTGAGACTAGCGGGTTTTACGAGCAGTACTTC. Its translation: CAISETSGFYEQYF.

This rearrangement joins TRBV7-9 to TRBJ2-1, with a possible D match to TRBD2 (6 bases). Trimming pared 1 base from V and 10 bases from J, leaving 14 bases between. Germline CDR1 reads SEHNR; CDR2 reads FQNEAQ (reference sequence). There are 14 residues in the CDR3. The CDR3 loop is CASSLVLARYEQFF. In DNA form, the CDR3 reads TGTGCCAGCAGCTTAGTACTAGCTAGGTACGAGCAGTTCTTC.

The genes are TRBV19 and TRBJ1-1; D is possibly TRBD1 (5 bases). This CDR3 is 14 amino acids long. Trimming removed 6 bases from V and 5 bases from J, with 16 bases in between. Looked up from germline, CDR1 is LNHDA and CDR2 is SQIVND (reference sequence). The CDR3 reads CASRPQGWETEAFF. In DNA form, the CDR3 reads TGTGCCAGTAGACCCCAGGGTTGGGAAACTGAAGCTTTCTTT.

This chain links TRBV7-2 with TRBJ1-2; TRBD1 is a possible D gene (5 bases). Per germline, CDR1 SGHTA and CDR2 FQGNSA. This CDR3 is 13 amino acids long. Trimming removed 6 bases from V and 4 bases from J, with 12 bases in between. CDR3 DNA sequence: TGTGCCAGCAGTCGTCAGGGATCCTATGGCTACACCTTC. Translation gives CASSRQGSYGYTF.

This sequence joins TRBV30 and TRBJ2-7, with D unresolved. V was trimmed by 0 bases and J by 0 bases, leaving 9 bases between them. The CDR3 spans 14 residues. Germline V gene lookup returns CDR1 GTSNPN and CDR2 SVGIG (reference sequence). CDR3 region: CAWSVLRSSYEQYF. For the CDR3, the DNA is TGTGCCTGGAGTGTACTTAGAAGCTCCTACGAGCAGTACTTC.

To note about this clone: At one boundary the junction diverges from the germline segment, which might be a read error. CDR3 DNA sequence: TGTGCCGGCAGAGGAGGGGCAGGGCCTAACTATGGCTACACCTTC. Translation gives CAGRGGAGPNYGYTF. This chain joins TRBV28 and TRBJ1-2, with a possible D match to TRBD1 (5 bases). This CDR3 contains 15 residues. Looked up from germline, CDR1 is MDHEN and CDR2 is SYDVKM.

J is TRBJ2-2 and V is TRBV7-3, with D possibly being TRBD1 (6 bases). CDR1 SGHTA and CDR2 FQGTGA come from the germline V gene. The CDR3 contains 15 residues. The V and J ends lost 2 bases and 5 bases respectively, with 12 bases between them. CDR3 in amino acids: CASSLRGGGTGELFF. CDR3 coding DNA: TGTGCCAGCAGCTTACGAGGGGGTGGGACCGGGGAGCTGTTTTTT.